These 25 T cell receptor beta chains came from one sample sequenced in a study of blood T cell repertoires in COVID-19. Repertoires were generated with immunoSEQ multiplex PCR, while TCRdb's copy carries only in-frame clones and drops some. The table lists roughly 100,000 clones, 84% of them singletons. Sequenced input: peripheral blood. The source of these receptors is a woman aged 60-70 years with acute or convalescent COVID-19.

CDR3 amino acids: CASSLSWRGQNEQFF. DNA for the CDR3: TGCGCCAGCAGCTTGTCGTGGAGGGGGCAGAATGAGCAGTTCTTC. The chain recombines TRBV5-1 with TRBJ2-1; possibly TRBD1 for D (7 bases). Germline V gives CDR1 SGHRS, CDR2 YFSETQ. The ends were cut back, 1 base at V and 7 bases at J, with 15 bases in the middle. The CDR3 contains 15 residues.

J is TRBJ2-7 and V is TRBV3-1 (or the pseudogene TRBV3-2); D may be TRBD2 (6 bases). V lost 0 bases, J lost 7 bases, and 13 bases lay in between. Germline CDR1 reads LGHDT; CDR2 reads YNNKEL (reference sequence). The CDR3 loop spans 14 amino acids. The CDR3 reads CASSQEWEVGEQYF. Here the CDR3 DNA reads TGTGCCAGCAGCCAAGAATGGGAGGTGGGTGAGCAGTACTTC.

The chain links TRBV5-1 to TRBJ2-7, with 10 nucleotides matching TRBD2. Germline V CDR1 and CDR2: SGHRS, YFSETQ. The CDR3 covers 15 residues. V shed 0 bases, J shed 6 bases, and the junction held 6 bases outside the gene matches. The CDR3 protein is CASSLGELAGAEQYF. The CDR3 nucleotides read TGCGCCAGCAGCTTGGGAGAGCTAGCGGGAGCCGAGCAGTACTTC.

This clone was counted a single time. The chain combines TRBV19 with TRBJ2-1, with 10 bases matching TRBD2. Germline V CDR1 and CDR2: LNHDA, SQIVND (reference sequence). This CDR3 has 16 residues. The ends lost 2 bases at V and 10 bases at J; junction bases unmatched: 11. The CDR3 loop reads CASSIWSSGRLGEQFF. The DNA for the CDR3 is TGTGCCAGTAGTATATGGTCTAGCGGGAGACTGGGGGAGCAGTTCTTC.

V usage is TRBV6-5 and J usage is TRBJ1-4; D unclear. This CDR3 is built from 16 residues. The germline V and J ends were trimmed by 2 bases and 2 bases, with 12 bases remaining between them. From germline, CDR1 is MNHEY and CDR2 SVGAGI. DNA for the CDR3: TGTGCCAGCAGTTACGTGGCCTTGGGCACTAATGAAAAACTGTTTTTT. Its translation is CASSYVALGTNEKLFF.

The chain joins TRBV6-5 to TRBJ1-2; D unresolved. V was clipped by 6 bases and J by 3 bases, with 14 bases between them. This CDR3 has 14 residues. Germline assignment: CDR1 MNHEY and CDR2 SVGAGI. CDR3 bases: TGTGCCAGCAGCCTAGGCCCCGGGTACTATGGCTACACCTTC. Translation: CASSLGPGYYGYTF.

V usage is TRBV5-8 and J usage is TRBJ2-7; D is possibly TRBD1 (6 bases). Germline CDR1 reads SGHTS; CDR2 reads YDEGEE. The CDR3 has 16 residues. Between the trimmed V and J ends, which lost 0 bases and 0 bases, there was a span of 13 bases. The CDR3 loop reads CASSLVTGSFSYEQYF. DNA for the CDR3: TGTGCCAGCAGCTTGGTTACAGGGAGCTTCTCCTACGAGCAGTACTTC.

The CDR3 DNA is TGTGCCATCAGTGGCTCAATGGAAGGAGGCGGAAACACCATATATTTT. Residues: CAISGSMEGGGNTIYF. The chain has TRBV10-3 and TRBJ1-3, with D unresolved. The CDR3 length is 16 residues. Trimming took off 4 bases at V and 4 bases at J, with 17 bases between the two ends. From germline, CDR1 is ENHRY and CDR2 SYGVKD.

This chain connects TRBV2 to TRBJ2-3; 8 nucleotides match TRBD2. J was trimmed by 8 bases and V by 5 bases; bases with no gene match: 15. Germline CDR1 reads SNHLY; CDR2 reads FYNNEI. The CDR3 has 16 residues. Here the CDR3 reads CASSSSAGVGLGTQYF. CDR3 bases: TGTGCCAGCAGTTCGTCAGCGGGGGTCGGTTTAGGTACGCAGTATTTT.

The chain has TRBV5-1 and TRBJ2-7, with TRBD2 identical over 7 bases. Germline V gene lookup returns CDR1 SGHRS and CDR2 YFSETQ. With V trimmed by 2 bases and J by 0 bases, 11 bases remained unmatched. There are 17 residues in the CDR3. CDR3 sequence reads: CASSLLSLARTSYEQYF. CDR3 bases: TGCGCCAGCAGCTTACTCTCACTAGCGAGAACCTCCTACGAGCAGTACTTC.

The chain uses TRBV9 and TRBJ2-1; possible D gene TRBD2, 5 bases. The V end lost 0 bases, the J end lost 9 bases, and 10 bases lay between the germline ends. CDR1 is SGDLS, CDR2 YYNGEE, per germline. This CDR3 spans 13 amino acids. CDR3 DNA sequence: TGTGCCAGCAGCGTAGTTACTAGTGGTGAGCAGTTCTTC. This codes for CASSVVTSGEQFF.

The CDR3 DNA sequence: TGCAGTCCTGGGAGGACGGATACGCAGTATTTT. It translates to CSPGRTDTQYF. The chain carries TRBV20-1 and TRBJ2-3; weak D call: TRBD2 (6 bases). Between the trimmed V and J ends, which lost 8 bases and 6 bases, there was a span of 12 bases. The CDR3 consists of 11 residues. Germline CDR1 DFQATT, CDR2 SNEGSKA (reference sequence).

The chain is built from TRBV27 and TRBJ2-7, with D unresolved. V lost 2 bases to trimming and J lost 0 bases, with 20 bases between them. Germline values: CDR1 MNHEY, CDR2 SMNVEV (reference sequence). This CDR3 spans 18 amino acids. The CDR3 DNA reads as TGTGCCAGCAGTTTAAGAGTCTGTCGTTGCCCAAGCTCCTACGAGCAGTACTTC. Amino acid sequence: CASSLRVCRCPSSYEQYF.

The CDR3 sequence: CASSRTVDRASPGYTF. The CDR3 DNA follows: TGCGCCAGCAGCCGCACTGTCGACAGGGCGAGCCCTGGCTACACCTTC. The V call is TRBV4-1, the J call TRBJ1-2, with 7 bases lining up with TRBD1. Germline V gene data show CDR1 as MGHRA and CDR2 as YSYEKL. V shed 4 bases and J 7 bases; nucleotides not matched to a gene: 15. The CDR3 loop spans 16 amino acids.

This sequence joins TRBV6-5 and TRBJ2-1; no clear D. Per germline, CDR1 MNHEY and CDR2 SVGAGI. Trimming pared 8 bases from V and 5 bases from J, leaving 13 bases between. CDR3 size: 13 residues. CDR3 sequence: CASEYSLNNEQFF. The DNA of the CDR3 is TGTGCCAGCGAATACTCCCTAAACAATGAGCAGTTCTTC.

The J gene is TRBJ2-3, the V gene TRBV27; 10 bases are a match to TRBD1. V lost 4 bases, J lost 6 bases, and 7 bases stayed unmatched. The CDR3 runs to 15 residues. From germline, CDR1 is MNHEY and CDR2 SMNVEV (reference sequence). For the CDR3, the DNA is TGTGCCAGCAGTTCGACAGGGGGCGTCTGGGATACGCAGTATTTT. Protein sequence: CASSSTGGVWDTQYF.

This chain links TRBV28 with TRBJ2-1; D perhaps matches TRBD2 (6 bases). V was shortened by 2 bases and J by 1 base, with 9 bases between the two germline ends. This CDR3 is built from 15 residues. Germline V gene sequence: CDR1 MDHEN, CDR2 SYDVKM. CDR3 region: CASSLGGTSYNEQFF. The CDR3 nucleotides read TGTGCCAGCAGTTTAGGCGGGACGTCCTACAATGAGCAGTTCTTC.

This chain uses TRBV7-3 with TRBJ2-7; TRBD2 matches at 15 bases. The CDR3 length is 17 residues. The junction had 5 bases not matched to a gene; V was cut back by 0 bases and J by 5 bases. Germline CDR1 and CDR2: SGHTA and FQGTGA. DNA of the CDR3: TGTGCCAGCAGCTTAACGGGGACTAGCGGGAGGATCAACGAGCAGTACTTC. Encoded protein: CASSLTGTSGRINEQYF.

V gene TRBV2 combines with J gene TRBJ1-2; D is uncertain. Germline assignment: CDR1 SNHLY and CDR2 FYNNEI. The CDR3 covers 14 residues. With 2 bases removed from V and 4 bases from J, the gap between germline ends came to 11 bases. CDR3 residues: CASSESQITYGYTF. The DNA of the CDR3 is TGTGCCAGCAGTGAAAGTCAGATAACCTATGGCTACACCTTC.

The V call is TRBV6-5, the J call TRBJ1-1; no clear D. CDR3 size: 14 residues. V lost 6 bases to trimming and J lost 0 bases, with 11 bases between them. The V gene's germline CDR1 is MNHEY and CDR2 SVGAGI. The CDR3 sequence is CASRGRNLNTEAFF. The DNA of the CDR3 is TGTGCCAGCAGAGGCAGGAATCTGAACACTGAAGCTTTCTTT.

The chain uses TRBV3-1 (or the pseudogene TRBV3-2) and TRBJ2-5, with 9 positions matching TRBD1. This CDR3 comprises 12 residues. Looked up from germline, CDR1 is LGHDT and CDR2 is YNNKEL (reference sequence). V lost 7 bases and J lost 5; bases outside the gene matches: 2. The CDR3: CASNRGLETQYF. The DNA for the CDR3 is TGTGCCAGCAACAGGGGGCTTGAGACCCAGTACTTC.

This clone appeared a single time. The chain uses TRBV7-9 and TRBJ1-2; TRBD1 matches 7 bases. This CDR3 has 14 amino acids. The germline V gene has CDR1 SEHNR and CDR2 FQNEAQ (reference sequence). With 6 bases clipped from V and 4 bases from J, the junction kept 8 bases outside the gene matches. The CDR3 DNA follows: TGTGCCAGCAGTCGACAGGGCGGTGGCTATGGCTACACCTTC. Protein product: CASSRQGGGYGYTF.

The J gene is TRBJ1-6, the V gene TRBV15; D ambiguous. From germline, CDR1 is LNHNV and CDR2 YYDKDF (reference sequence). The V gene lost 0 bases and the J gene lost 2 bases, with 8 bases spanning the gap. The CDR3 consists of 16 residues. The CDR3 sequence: CATSRDPAAYNSPLHF. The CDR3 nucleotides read TGTGCCACCAGCAGAGATCCGGCGGCCTATAATTCACCCCTCCACTTT.

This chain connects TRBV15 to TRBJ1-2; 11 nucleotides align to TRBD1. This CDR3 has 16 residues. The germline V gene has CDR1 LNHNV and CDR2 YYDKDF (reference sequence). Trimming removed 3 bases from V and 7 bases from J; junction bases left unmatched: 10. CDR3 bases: TGTGCCACCAGCAGGGGCATGGGGGGACAGGGGGTTGGCTACACCTTC. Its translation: CATSRGMGGQGVGYTF.

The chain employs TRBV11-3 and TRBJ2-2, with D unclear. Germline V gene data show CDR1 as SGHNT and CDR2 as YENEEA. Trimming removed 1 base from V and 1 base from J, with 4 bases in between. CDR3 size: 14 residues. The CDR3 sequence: CASSLGRNTGELFF. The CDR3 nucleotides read TGTGCCAGCAGCTTAGGCAGGAACACCGGGGAGCTGTTTTTT.